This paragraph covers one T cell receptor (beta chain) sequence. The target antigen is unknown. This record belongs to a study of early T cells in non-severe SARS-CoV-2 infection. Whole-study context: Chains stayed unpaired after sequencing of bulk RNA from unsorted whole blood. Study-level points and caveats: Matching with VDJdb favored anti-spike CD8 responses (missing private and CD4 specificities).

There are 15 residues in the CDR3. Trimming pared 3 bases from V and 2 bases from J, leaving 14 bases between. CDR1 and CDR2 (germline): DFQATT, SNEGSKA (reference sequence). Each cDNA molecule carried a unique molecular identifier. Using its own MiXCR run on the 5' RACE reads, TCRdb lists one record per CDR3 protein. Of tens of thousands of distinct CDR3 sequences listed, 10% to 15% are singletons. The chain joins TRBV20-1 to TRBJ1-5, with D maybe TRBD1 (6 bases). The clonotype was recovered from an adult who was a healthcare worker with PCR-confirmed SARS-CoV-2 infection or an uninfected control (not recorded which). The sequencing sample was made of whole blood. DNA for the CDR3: TGCAGTGCTAGTTTACAGGGCTTAGGCAATCAGCCCCAGCATTTT. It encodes CSASLQGLGNQPQHF.